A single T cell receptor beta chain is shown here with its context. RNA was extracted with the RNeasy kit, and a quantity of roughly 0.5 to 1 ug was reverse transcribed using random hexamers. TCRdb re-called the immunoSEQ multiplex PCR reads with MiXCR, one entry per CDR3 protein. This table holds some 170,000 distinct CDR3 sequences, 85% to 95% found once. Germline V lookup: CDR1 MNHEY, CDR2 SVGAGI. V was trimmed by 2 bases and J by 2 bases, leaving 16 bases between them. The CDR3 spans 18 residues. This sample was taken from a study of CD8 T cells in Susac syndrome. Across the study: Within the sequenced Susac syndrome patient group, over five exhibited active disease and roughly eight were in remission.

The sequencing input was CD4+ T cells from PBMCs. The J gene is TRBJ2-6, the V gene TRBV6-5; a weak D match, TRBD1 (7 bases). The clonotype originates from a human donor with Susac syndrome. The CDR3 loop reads CASSYRAGGIPGANVLTF. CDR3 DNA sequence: TGTGCCAGCAGTTACAGGGCAGGGGGGATTCCTGGGGCCAACGTCCTGACTTTC.